This T cell receptor (beta chain) was retrieved from a study of control samples from healthy donors and cancer patients. Measured with immunoSEQ multiplex PCR; TCRdb has only the in-frame clones, and not every one. Here the sample spans hundreds of thousands of clones, more than 65% being singletons. Trimming cost V 6 bases and J 2 bases, with 13 bases left between them. The CDR3 has 15 amino acids. The germline gives CDR1 SNHLY, CDR2 FYNNEI. Sequencing was carried out using PBMCs. The sequence derives from a woman aged 55-69 years with lung cancer. The chain carries TRBV2 and TRBJ2-2; the D gene could be TRBD1 or TRBD2 (5 bases each). This CDR3 is CASRPGTQNTGELFF. The CDR3 DNA follows: TGTGCCAGCAGGCCCGGGACGCAAAACACCGGGGAGCTGTTTTTT.